The rows below give T cell receptor beta chains drawn from one sample of a study of blood T cell repertoires in COVID-19. Assay: immunoSEQ multiplex PCR; the TCRdb copy retains only in-frame clones and omits some. The repertoire includes fewer than 25,000 clones, more than 85% of them detected once, and roughly 7% sits in the top ten. Material: peripheral blood. Source of these receptors: a man in his 70s with active COVID-19. CDR3s include the opening cysteine and the closing phenylalanine or tryptophan. D genes are given only for firm matches. Rows may omit the clone size; those that give it use once, few, many or a size class.

TRBJ1-3 | NA | TRBD1 | TRBV30 | TGTGCCTGGAGAGATACAGGGGGCTCTGGAAACACCATATATTTT | CAWRDTGGSGNTIYF
TRBJ2-1 | NA | TRBD2 | TRBV5-4 | TGTGCCAGCAGCGGGTGGACTAGCCCTCTCTCTGAGCAGTTCTTC | CASSGWTSPLSEQFF
TRBJ1-2 | NA | NA | TRBV6-2/TRBV6-3 | TGTGCCAGCAGCCGGACAGACCTCTATGGCTACACCTTC | CASSRTDLYGYTF
TRBJ1-6 | NA | TRBD1 | TRBV18 | TGTGCCAGCTCACTCGACAGGGCTCGGAATTCACCCCTCCACTTT | CASSLDRARNSPLHF
TRBJ2-2 | NA | NA | TRBV15 | TGTGCCACCAGCAGAATCAGGGATTCCGGGGAGCTGTTTTTT | CATSRIRDSGELFF
TRBJ2-1 | once | TRBD1 | TRBV7-9 | TGTGCCAGCAGCTTAGCGGGACAGGGCTACAATGAGCAGTTCTTC | CASSLAGQGYNEQFF
TRBJ1-5 | few | NA | TRBV6-5 | TGTGCCAGCAACCAGGGTTTAGGTCAGCCCCAGCATTTT | CASNQGLGQPQHF
TRBJ2-7 | NA | NA | TRBV7-8 | TGTGCCAGCAGCTTACCCGGAACAGGGAGCTCCTACGAGCAGTACTTC | CASSLPGTGSSYEQYF
TRBJ2-1 | NA | NA | TRBV4-3 | TGCGCCAGCAGCCAAGGGGCGCGGGGTGAGCAGTTCTTC | CASSQGARGEQFF
TRBJ1-1 | NA | TRBD1 | TRBV4-1 | TGCGCCAGCAGCCTCTGGACAGGGGGCGATGAAGCTTTCTTT | CASSLWTGGDEAFF
TRBJ2-7 | NA | NA | TRBV7-8 | TGTGCCAGCAGGAACGGATCGGCGGGATTGGGGAACTACGAGCAGTACTTC | CASRNGSAGLGNYEQYF
TRBJ1-4 | NA | NA | TRBV7-9 | TGTGCCAGCAAGGACAGTAATGATGAAAAACTGTTTTTT | CASKDSNDEKLFF
TRBJ2-2 | once | NA | TRBV7-9 | TGTGCCAGCAGCTTAAAGCGGTACGCGAACACCGGGGAGCTGTTTTTT | CASSLKRYANTGELFF
TRBJ1-2 | NA | NA | TRBV11-2 | TGTGCCAGCAGCTTAGATCGCGGGGGCCGGGATGGCTACACCTTC | CASSLDRGGRDGYTF
TRBJ1-5 | NA | TRBD1 | TRBV23-1 | TGCGCCAGCAGAACAGGGGTCAGACAGCCCCAGCATTTT | CASRTGVRQPQHF
TRBJ2-1 | few | TRBD2 | TRBV4-1 | TGCGCCAGCAGCCAAACAGCGGGGGGGCGGGAGCAGTTCTTC | CASSQTAGGREQFF
TRBJ1-2 | NA | NA | TRBV6-1 | TGTGCCAGCAGTGAAGTGGGAGGGATCTATGGCTACACCTTC | CASSEVGGIYGYTF
TRBJ2-3 | NA | NA | TRBV15 | TGTGCCACCAGCAGACCATACGGTTTAGACAGCTTCACAGATACGCAGTATTTT | CATSRPYGLDSFTDTQYF
TRBJ1-2 | NA | TRBD1 | TRBV5-4 | TGTGCCAGCAGCTTGGGGGCACCGAGGGGACAGGGGAACTATGGCTACACCTTC | CASSLGAPRGQGNYGYTF
TRBJ2-1 | NA | TRBD2 | TRBV28 | TGTGCCAGCAGTTTATGGAGGCTAGCGGGGCTCAATGAGCAGTTCTTC | CASSLWRLAGLNEQFF
TRBJ2-7 | NA | NA | TRBV28 | TGTGCCAGCTCGGCGGGGAACTACGAGCAGTACTTC | CASSAGNYEQYF
TRBJ2-5 | NA | NA | TRBV27 | TGTGCCAGCAGCCTTCTCCAGCCAACCGGGACATTTCAAGAGACCCAGTACTTC | CASSLLQPTGTFQETQYF
TRBJ1-6 | NA | NA | TRBV7-9 | TGTGCCAGCAGCTTAGAAGGGGCCCATTCACCCCTCCACTTT | CASSLEGAHSPLHF